The clone carrying this TCR beta chain has just a few counts. This sample was taken from a study of cytomegalovirus exposure and HLA in healthy donors. CDR3 length: 15 residues. J lost 1 base, V lost 5 bases, and 7 bases had no gene match. Germline values: CDR1 MNHEY, CDR2 SVGAGI. PCR used 60 Vbeta primers and 13 Jbeta primers. The repertoire was sequenced with immunoSEQ multiplex PCR; TCRdb's copy has only in-frame clones and lacks some. Of some 150,000 clones listed, approximately 76% are singletons. The V call is TRBV6-5, the J call TRBJ2-7, with TRBD1 matching over 8 bases. The sample taken for sequencing was PBMCs. The origin of this receptor is a man in his 60s in good health and CMV-seronegative. Here the CDR3 DNA reads TGTGCCAGCAGTCCCCCGGGACAGGTTTCCTACGAGCAGTACTTC. It codes for CASSPPGQVSYEQYF.